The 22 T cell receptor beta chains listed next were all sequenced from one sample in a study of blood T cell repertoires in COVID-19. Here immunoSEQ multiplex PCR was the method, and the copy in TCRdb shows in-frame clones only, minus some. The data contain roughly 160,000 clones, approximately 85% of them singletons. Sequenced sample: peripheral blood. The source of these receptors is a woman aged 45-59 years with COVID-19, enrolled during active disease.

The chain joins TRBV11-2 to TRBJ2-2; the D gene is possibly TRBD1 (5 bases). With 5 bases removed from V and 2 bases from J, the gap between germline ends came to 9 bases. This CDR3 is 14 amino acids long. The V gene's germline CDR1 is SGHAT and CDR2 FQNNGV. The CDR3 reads CASSPDSNTGELFF. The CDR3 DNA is TGTGCCAGCAGCCCCGACAGTAACACCGGGGAGCTGTTTTTT.

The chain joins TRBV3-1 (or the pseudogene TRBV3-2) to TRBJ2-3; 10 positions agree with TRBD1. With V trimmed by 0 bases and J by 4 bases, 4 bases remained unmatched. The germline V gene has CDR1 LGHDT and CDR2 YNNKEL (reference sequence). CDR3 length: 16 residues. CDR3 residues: CASSQDGQGGADTQYF. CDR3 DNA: TGTGCCAGCAGCCAAGACGGACAGGGGGGGGCAGATACGCAGTATTTT.

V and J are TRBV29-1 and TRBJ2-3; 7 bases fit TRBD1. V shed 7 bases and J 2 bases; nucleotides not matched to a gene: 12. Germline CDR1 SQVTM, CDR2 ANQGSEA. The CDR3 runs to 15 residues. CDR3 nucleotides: TGCAGCGCATCGTCGACAGGGATCCTCACAGATACGCAGTATTTT. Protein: CSASSTGILTDTQYF.

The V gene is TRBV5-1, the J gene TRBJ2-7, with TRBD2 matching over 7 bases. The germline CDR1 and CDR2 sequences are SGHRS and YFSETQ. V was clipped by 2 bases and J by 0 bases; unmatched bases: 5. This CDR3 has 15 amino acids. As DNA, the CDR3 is TGCGCCAGCAGCTTAGCGGGGTCCACCTCCTACGAGCAGTACTTC. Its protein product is CASSLAGSTSYEQYF.

In DNA, the CDR3 is TGTGCCAGCAGTGGGACAGGGGGCAGCAATCAGCCCCAGCATTTT. As protein: CASSGTGGSNQPQHF. The chain recombines TRBV2 with TRBJ1-5, with 11 bases matching TRBD1. This CDR3 has 15 amino acids. The J segment lost 1 base and the V segment lost 4 bases, leaving 0 bases of the junction unmatched. Germline V gene sequence: CDR1 SNHLY, CDR2 FYNNEI. Full variable domain (remainder filled in from reference TRBV2 and TRBJ1-5): EPEVTQTPSHQVTQMGQEVILRCVPISNHLYFYWYRQILGQKVEFLVSFYNNEISEKSEIFDDQFSVERPDGSNFTLKIRSTKLEDSAMYFCASSGTGGSNQPQHFGDGTRLSIL.

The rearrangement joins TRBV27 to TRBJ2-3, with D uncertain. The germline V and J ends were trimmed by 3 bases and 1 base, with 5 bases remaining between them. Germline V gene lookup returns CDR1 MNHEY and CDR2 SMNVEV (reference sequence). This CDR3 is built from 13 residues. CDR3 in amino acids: CASSFQGTDTQYF. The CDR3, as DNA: TGTGCCAGCAGTTTCCAGGGCACAGATACGCAGTATTTT.

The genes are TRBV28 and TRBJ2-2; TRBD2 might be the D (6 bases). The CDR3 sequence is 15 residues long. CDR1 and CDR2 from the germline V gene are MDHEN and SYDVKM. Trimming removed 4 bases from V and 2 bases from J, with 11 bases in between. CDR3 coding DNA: TGTGCCAGCAGTTCTCAAGCGGGCAACACCGGGGAGCTGTTTTTT. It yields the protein CASSSQAGNTGELFF.

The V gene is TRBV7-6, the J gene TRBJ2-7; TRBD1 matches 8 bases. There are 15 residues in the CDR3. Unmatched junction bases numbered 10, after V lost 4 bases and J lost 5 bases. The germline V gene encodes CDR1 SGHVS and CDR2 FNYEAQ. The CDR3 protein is CASSYGTGPGHEQYF. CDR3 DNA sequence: TGTGCCAGCAGCTATGGGACAGGACCAGGTCACGAGCAGTACTTC.

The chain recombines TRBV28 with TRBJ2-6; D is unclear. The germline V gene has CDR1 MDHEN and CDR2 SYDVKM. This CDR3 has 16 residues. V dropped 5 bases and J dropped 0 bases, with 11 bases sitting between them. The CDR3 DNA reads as TGTGCCAGCAGTGCACCCTCGGTCTCTGGGGCCAACGTCCTGACTTTC. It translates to CASSAPSVSGANVLTF.

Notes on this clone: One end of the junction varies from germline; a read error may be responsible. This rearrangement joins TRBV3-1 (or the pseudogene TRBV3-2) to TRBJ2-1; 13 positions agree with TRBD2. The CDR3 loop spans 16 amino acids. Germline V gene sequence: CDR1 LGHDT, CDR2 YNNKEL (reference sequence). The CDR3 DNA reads TGTGCCAGCAGCCAAGGACTAGCGGGGGGATACACTGAGCAGTTCTTC. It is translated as CASSQGLAGGYTEQFF.

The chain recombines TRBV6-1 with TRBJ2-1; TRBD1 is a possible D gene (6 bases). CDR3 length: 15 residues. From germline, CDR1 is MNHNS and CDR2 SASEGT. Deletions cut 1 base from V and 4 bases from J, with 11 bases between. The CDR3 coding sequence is TGTGCCAGCAGTGAAGAGGCCAGGGGTTACAATGAGCAGTTCTTC. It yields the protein CASSEEARGYNEQFF.

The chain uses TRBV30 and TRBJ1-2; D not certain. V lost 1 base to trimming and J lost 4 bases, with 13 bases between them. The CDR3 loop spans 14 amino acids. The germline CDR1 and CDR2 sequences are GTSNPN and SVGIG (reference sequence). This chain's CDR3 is CAWSGANLGYGYTF. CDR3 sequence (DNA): TGTGCCTGGAGTGGAGCCAACCTAGGCTATGGCTACACCTTC.

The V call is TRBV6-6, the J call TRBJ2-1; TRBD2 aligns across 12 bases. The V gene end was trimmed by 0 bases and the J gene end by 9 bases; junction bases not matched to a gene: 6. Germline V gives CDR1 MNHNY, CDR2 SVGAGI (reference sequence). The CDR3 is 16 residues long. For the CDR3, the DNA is TGTGCCAGCAGTTACTCGCTAGCGGGGGGGCCTAGTGAGCAGTTCTTC. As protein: CASSYSLAGGPSEQFF.

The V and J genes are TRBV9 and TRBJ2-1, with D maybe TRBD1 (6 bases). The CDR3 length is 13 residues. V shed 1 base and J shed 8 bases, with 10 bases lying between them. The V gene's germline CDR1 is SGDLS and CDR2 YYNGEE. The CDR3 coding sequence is TGTGCCAGCAGCGTAACAGGGTTCGATGAGCAGTTCTTC. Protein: CASSVTGFDEQFF.

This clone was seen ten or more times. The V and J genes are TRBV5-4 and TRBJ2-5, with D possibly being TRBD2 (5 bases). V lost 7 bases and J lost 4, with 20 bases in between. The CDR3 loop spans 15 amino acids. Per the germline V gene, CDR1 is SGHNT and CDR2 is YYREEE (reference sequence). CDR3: CASGSSKDLSETQYF. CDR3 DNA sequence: TGTGCCAGCGGCTCTAGCAAGGACCTCTCAGAGACCCAGTACTTC. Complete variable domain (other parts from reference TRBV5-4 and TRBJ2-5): ETGVTQSPTHLIKTRGQQVTLRCSSQSGHNTVSWYQQALGQGPQFIFQYYREEENGRGNFPPRFSGLQFPNYSSELNVNALELDDSALYLCASGSSKDLSETQYFGPGTRLLVL.

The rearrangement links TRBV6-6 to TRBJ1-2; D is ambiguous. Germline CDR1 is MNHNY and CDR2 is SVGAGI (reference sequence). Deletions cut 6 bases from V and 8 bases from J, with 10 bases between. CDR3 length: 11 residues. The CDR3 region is CASSRDTGYTF. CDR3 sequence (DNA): TGTGCCAGCAGCCGTGACACGGGCTACACCTTC.

This CDR3 is CASSVEIAGPGELFF. The CDR3 bases are TGTGCCAGCAGCGTAGAAATAGCGGGGCCCGGGGAGCTGTTTTTT. The chain is built from TRBV9 and TRBJ2-2; 8 bases are shared with TRBD2. Germline V gene data show CDR1 as SGDLS and CDR2 as YYNGEE. The CDR3 extends over 15 amino acids. V shed 0 bases and J 6 bases; nucleotides not matched to a gene: 4.

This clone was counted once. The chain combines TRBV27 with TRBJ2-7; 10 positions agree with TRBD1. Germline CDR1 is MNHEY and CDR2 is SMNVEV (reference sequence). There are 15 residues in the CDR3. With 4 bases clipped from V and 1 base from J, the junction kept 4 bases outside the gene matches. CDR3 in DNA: TGTGCCAGCAGTTGGTCGGGACAGGGGTCCTACGAGCAGTACTTC. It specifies CASSWSGQGSYEQYF.

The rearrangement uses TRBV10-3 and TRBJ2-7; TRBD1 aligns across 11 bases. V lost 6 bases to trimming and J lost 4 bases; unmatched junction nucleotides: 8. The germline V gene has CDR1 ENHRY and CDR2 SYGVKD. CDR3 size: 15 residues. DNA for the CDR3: TGTGCCATCAGCGCCAGGACAGGGGGCTCGTACGAGCAGTACTTC. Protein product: CAISARTGGSYEQYF.

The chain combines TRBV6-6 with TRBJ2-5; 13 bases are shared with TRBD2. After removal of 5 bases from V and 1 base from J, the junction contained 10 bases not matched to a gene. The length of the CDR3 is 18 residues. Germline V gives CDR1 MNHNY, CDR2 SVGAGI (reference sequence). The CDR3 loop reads CASSRGPGTSGAQETQYF. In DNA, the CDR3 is TGTGCCAGCAGTCGTGGCCCTGGGACTAGCGGGGCCCAAGAGACCCAGTACTTC.

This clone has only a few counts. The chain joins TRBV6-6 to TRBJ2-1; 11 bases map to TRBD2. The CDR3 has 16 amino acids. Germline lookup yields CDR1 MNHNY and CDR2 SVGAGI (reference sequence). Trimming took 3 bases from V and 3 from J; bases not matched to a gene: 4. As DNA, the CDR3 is TGTGCCAGCAGTTATCCCACTAGCGGGGGCTACAATGAGCAGTTCTTC. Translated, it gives CASSYPTSGGYNEQFF.

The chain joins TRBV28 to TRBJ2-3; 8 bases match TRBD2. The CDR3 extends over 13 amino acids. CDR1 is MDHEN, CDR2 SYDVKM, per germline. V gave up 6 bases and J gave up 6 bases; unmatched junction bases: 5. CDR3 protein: CASRNGGADTQYF. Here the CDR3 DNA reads TGTGCCAGCAGGAACGGGGGGGCGGATACGCAGTATTTT.